Shown below are 13 T cell receptor beta chains from a single sample sequenced in a study of T-cell reconstitution after alpha-beta-depleted transplantation in children. Preparation of the TCRbeta library involved a method that used unique molecular identifiers. TCRdb re-analysed the PCR reads in MiXCR, keeping a single row per CDR3 protein. The table lists over 70,000 distinct CDR3 sequences, 9.5% to 15% of them singletons, with more than 11% in the top ten. The starting material was PBMCs from the stem cell graft donor, obtained from the stem cell graft. These receptor sequences come from a human donor who donated a stem cell graft to a child with inherited bone marrow failure.

This clonotype has more than one count but fewer than ten. A much larger clone sits a single nucleotide away, making a read error possible. This chain links TRBV4-1 with TRBJ2-6; D ambiguous. The CDR3 is 15 residues long. CDR1 is MGHRA, CDR2 YSYEKL, per germline. The ends were cut back, 1 base at V and 0 bases at J, with 4 bases in the middle. The CDR3 DNA is TGCGCCAGCAGCCAAGGACCCTCTGGGGCCAACGTCCTGACTTTC. This gives the protein CASSQGPSGANVLTF.

Of note for this clonotype: One end of the junction fails to match germline, which may point to a read error. This rearrangement joins TRBV15 to TRBJ2-1, with 15 positions matching TRBD2. CDR1 is LNHNV and CDR2 is YYDKDF in the germline V gene (reference sequence). CDR3 size: 18 residues. CDR3 nucleotide sequence: TGTTCCACCAGCAGAGAGGGACTAGCGGGAGGAAGGTTTGGTGAGCAGTTCTTC. This translates into CSTSREGLAGGRFGEQFF.

In this sample, this clonotype turned up many times. The chain couples TRBV4-1 to TRBJ2-1; D gene ambiguous. In germline, CDR1 is MGHRA, CDR2 YSYEKL. CDR3 length: 13 residues. V dropped 4 bases and J dropped 2 bases, with 6 bases sitting between them. The CDR3 is CASSLFPYNEQFF. The CDR3 DNA sequence: TGCGCCAGCAGCCTTTTCCCCTACAATGAGCAGTTCTTC.

This clonotype was observed many times. The genes are TRBV29-1 and TRBJ1-1; D is unclear. CDR1 is SQVTM, CDR2 ANQGSEA, per germline. V shed 6 bases and J shed 1 base, with 9 bases lying between them. The CDR3 length is 12 residues. CDR3 sequence: CSVLQRNTEAFF. The CDR3 nucleotides are TGCAGCGTGTTACAGAGGAACACTGAAGCTTTCTTT.

This clonotype came up many times. This chain connects TRBV28 to TRBJ2-1, with 7 bases that match TRBD1. The CDR3 has 16 amino acids. The germline V gene encodes CDR1 MDHEN and CDR2 SYDVKM. V lost 4 bases and J lost 0; bases outside the gene matches: 6. The CDR3 reads CASSSQTGISYNEQFF. CDR3 DNA sequence: TGTGCCAGCAGTTCGCAGACAGGGATCTCCTACAATGAGCAGTTCTTC.

This chain uses TRBV18 with TRBJ1-2; 8 nucleotides align to TRBD1. The CDR3 sequence is 14 residues long. The J segment lost 4 bases and the V segment lost 3 bases, leaving 4 bases of the junction unmatched. Germline V gives CDR1 KGHSH, CDR2 LQKENI. The CDR3 is CASSPSGGVYGYTF. CDR3 in DNA: TGTGCCAGCTCACCTTCAGGGGGCGTCTATGGCTACACCTTC.

This clonotype appeared many times. The chain employs TRBV12-3 or TRBV12-4 and TRBJ2-3; tentative D call: TRBD2 (7 bases). The CDR3 contains 13 residues. The V and J ends lost 7 bases and 5 bases respectively, with 13 bases between them. The CDR3 loop is CASKAGARDTQYF. Written as DNA, the CDR3 is TGTGCCAGCAAGGCGGGGGCCAGAGATACGCAGTATTTT.

This clonotype was picked up many times. The chain carries TRBV5-6 and TRBJ2-3; 9 nucleotides agree with TRBD1. In germline, CDR1 is SGHDT, CDR2 YYEEEE. This CDR3 contains 17 residues. V dropped 3 bases and J dropped 2; count of bases not matched to a gene: 10. Here the CDR3 DNA reads TGTGCCAGCAGCTCCCGGGGACAGGGCATCTTCACAGATACGCAGTATTTT. Protein product: CASSSRGQGIFTDTQYF.

This clonotype was picked up many times. This chain connects TRBV15 to TRBJ2-1; 11 nucleotides agree with TRBD2. The CDR3 sequence is 16 residues long. Germline-derived CDR1 and CDR2 are LNHNV and YYDKDF (reference sequence). V lost 3 bases to trimming and J lost 0 bases; unmatched junction nucleotides: 1. Here the CDR3 reads CATSRGLAASYNEQFF. Written as DNA, the CDR3 is TGTGCCACCAGCAGGGGACTAGCGGCCTCCTACAATGAGCAGTTCTTC.

This clonotype was found many times. The CDR3 sequence: CASSFGFDKGYTF. The DNA for the CDR3 is TGCGCCAGCAGCTTCGGGTTCGACAAGGGCTACACCTTC. The chain combines TRBV5-1 with TRBJ1-2; no firm D call. CDR1 and CDR2 from the germline V gene are SGHRS and YFSETQ. The CDR3 totals 13 residues. Trimming removed 2 bases at V and 8 bases at J, with 13 bases between.

This clonotype was seen ten or more times. The V call is TRBV18, the J call TRBJ1-4, with TRBD1 matching 10 bases. Germline CDR1 KGHSH, CDR2 LQKENI. Unmatched junction bases numbered 8, after V lost 6 bases and J lost 7 bases. The CDR3 is 15 amino acids. Written as DNA, the CDR3 is TGTGCCAGCTCCCCCTCCGGACAGGGGGGTGAAAAACTGTTTTTT. This sequence encodes CASSPSGQGGEKLFF. Filled out from reference TRBV18 and TRBJ1-4, the complete variable domain reads NAGVMQNPRHLVRRRGQEARLRCSPMKGHSHVYWYRQLPEEGLKFMVYLQKENIIDESGMPKERFSAEFPKEGPSILRIQQVVRGDSAAYFCASSPSGQGGEKLFFGSGTQLSVL.

There are many counts of this clonotype. The chain recombines TRBV28 with TRBJ1-2, with D unresolved. The germline V and J ends were trimmed by 3 bases and 4 bases, with 6 bases remaining between them. The CDR3 runs to 12 residues. Germline V gives CDR1 MDHEN, CDR2 SYDVKM. In DNA, the CDR3 is TGTGCCAGCAGTTTGCGGAGCTATGGCTACACCTTC. Its translation: CASSLRSYGYTF.

This clonotype was counted many times. The V gene is TRBV20-1, the J gene TRBJ1-2; weak D call: TRBD1 (5 bases). Germline CDR1 and CDR2: DFQATT and SNEGSKA (reference sequence). Trimming stripped 3 bases from V and 4 bases from J, with 18 bases between. The CDR3 spans 15 residues. CDR3 bases: TGCAGTGCTAGTGACCGGGCCACCAGGGTCTATGGCTACACCTTC. It codes for CSASDRATRVYGYTF.